This entry features one T cell receptor beta chain sequence. Germline V CDR1 and CDR2: SGHAT, FQNNGV. V was shortened by 6 bases and J by 2 bases, with 15 bases between the two germline ends. This CDR3 is 15 amino acids long. The data belong to a study of T cells after yellow fever vaccination. Overall study findings and caveats: Post-booster samples contained most primary-vaccination clones (approximately 96% CD4, around 88% CD8).

TCRdb itself ran the 5' RACE reads through MiXCR, one entry per CDR3 protein. The sample carries 30,000 or so distinct CDR3 sequences, less than 8.5% recorded once. This receptor was identified in a man aged 18-30 years who received the YFV17D yellow fever vaccine. The starting material was PBMCs, either bulk or a sorted T-cell subset (CD4+, CD8+, memory, or dextramer-sorted; not recorded which), obtained on the day of the first yellow fever vaccination. This chain joins TRBV11-2 and TRBJ2-3, with a possible D match to TRBD2 (6 bases). CDR3 sequence (DNA): TGTGCCAGCAGTCCTAAGGCGGGGAACACAGATACGCAGTATTTT. This translates into CASSPKAGNTDTQYF.